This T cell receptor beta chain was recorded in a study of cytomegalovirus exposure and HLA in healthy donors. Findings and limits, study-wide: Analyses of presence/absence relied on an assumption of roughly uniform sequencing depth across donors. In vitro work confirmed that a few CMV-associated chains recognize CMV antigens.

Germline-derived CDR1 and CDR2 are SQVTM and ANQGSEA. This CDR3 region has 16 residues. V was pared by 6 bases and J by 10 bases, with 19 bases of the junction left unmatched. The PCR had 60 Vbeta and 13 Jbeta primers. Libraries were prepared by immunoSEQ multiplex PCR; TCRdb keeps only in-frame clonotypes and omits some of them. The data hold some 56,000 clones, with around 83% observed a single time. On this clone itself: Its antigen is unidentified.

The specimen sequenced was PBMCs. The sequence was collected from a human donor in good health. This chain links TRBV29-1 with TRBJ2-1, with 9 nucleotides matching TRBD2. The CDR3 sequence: CSVPKGGTSRSWEQFF. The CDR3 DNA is TGCAGCGTCCCAAAGGGAGGGACTAGCAGGAGTTGGGAGCAGTTCTTC.